Listed below are T cell receptor beta chains from one sample, sequenced in a study of identical twins. TCRdb reanalysed the 5' RACE reads using MiXCR and keeps one entry per CDR3 protein. The table lists hundreds of thousands of distinct CDR3 sequences, about 7% of them singletons. These sequences were also reported in another study, on yellow fever vaccine responses in identical twins.

Sequencing was done on a sample of PBMCs. These receptors all stem from a woman aged 18-29 years in good health. The conserved cysteine and the conserved F or W are not part of the CDR3 here.

v_gene: TRBV28
CDR3aa: ASSSGRGKPQETQY

v_gene: TRBV20-1
CDR3aa: SARDPGQGGPEAF

v_gene: TRBV20-1
CDR3aa: SARGGLAGGHTDTQY

v_gene: TRBV5-6
CDR3aa: ASSLNEEAYGYT

v_gene: TRBV12-3/TRBV12-4
CDR3aa: ASSRTGKGNQPQH

v_gene: TRBV20-1
CDR3aa: SARVGAGLATQY

v_gene: TRBV5-1
CDR3aa: ASSLVWDSPLH

v_gene: TRBV20-1
CDR3aa: SARDRGGTDTQY

v_gene: TRBV19
CDR3aa: ASSIPRRNQPQH

v_gene: TRBV14
CDR3aa: ASSQPRGGEAF

v_gene: TRBV4-1
CDR3aa: ASSDGRSLYNEQF

v_gene: TRBV5-1
CDR3aa: ASSLASEFGYVF

v_gene: TRBV12-3/TRBV12-4
CDR3aa: ASSINLAGGEVQF

v_gene: TRBV28
CDR3aa: ASRGTGPEQF

v_gene: TRBV3-1
CDR3aa: ASSQAPWRDGTEKLF

v_gene: TRBV12-3/TRBV12-4
CDR3aa: ASSSYPRVAYEQY

v_gene: TRBV5-1
CDR3aa: ASSLGGTGTGGIYGYT

v_gene: TRBV11-3
CDR3aa: ASSLDGLTGANVLT